Listed below are T cell receptor beta chains from one sample, sequenced in a study of T cells in Graves' hyperthyroidism and ophthalmopathy. TCRdb reprocessed the multiplex PCR reads with MiXCR, giving one entry per CDR3 protein. The table lists roughly 700,000 distinct CDR3 sequences, around 13% of them singletons. Sequenced input: blood. The receptors originated from a woman aged 18-35 years with Graves' hyperthyroidism. Each CDR3 is given with its conserved first and last residue. A D gene is named only where the DNA matches it firmly. Part of the rows lack a size; the others show once, few, many or a class for expanded clones.

d_gene | len | j_gene | abundance | v_gene | CDR3aa | CDR3nt
- | 14 | TRBJ1-5 | many | TRBV30 | CAWKTGLGNQPQHF | TGTGCCTGGAAGACGGGACTCGGGAATCAGCCCCAGCATTTT
- | 13 | TRBJ2-4 | many | TRBV18 | CASSPRTSNIQYF | TGTGCCAGCTCACCAAGGACCAGTAACATTCAGTACTTC
- | 13 | TRBJ2-7 | many | TRBV19 | CASSISTAYEQYF | TGTGCCAGTAGTATTTCGACAGCCTACGAGCAGTACTTC
- | 14 | TRBJ1-1 | many | TRBV7-3 | CASSLSPGNTEAFF | TGTGCCAGCAGCTTAAGTCCAGGAAACACTGAAGCTTTCTTT
- | 13 | TRBJ1-5 | few | TRBV30 | CAWTGYSNQPQHF | TGTGCCTGGACCGGTTATAGCAATCAGCCCCAGCATTTT
- | 14 | TRBJ2-7 | many | TRBV5-1 | CASSYNRDSYEQYF | TGCGCCAGCAGCTACAACAGGGATTCCTACGAGCAGTACTTC
TRBD1 | 14 | TRBJ1-2 | - | TRBV29-1 | CSVDWTGQGYGYTF | TGCAGCGTTGATTGGACAGGGCAGGGCTATGGCTACACCTTC
- | 14 | TRBJ2-3 | many | TRBV2 | CASGRADSTDTQYF | TGTGCCAGCGGTAGGGCAGATAGCACAGATACGCAGTATTTT
TRBD2 | 14 | TRBJ2-3 | many | TRBV20-1 | CSWYGREVGDTQYF | TGCAGTTGGTACGGGCGGGAGGTCGGAGATACGCAGTATTTT
TRBD2 | 18 | TRBJ2-3 | many | TRBV12-3/TRBV12-4 | CASSPGLAGATTTDTQYF | TGTGCCAGCAGTCCCGGACTAGCGGGAGCTACTACCACAGATACGCAGTATTTT
- | 15 | TRBJ2-1 | few | TRBV6-2/TRBV6-3 | CASSYTSPDYNEQFF | TGTGCCAGCAGTTACACTAGCCCCGATTACAATGAGCAGTTCTTC